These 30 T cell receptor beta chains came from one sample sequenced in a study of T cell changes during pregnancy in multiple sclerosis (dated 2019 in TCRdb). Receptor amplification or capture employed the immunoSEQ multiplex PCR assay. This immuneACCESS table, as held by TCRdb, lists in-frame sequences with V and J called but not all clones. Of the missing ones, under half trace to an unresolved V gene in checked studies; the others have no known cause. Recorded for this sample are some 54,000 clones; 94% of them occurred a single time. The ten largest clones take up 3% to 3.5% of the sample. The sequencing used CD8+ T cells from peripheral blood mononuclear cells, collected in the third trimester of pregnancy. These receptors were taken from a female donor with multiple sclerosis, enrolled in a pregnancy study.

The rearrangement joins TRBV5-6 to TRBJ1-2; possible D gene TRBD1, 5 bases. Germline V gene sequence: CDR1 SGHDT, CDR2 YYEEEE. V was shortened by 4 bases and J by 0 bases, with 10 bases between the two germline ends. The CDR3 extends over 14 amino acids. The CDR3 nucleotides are TGTGCCAGCAGCCCGACAGATTCTAACTATGGCTACACCTTC. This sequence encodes CASSPTDSNYGYTF. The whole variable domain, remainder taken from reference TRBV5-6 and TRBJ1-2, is DAGVTQSPTHLIKTRGQQVTLRCSPKSGHDTVSWYQQALGQGPQFIFQYYEEEERQRGNFPDRFSGHQFPNYSSELNVNALLLGDSALYLCASSPTDSNYGYTFGSGTRLTVV.

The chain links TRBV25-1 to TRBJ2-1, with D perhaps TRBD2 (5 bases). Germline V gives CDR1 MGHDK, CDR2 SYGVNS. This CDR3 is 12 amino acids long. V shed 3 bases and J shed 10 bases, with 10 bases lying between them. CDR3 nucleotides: TGTGCCAGCAGTGAGAGGGTGGGGGAGCAGTTCTTC. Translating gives CASSERVGEQFF.

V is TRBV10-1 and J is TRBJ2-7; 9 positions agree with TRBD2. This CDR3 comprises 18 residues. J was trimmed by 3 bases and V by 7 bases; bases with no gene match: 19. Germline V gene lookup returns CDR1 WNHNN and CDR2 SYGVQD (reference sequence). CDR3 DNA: TGCGCCAGCAACATCATAGCGGGAGTTACCACCCGATACTACGAGCAGTACTTC. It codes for CASNIIAGVTTRYYEQYF.

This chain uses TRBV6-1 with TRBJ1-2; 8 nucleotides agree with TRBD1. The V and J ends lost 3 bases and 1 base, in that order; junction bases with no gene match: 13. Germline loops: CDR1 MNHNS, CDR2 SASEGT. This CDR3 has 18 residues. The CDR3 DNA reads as TGTGCCAGCAGTGAGTACCCGGGACAGGACGCTTTTAACTATGGCTACACCTTC. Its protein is CASSEYPGQDAFNYGYTF.

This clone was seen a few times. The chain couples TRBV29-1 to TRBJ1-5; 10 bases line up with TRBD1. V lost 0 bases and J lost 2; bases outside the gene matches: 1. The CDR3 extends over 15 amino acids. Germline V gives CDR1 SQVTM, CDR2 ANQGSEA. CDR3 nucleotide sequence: TGCAGCGTTGAAGAGGGGACAGGGGGCAATCAGCCCCAGCATTTT. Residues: CSVEEGTGGNQPQHF.

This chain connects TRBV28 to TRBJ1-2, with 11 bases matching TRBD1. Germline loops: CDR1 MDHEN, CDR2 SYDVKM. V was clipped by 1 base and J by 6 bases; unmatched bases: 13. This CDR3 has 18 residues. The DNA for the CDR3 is TGTGCCAGCAGTTTATTTTGGTTCTCTGGACAGGGGGCTAATGGCTACACCTTC. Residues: CASSLFWFSGQGANGYTF.

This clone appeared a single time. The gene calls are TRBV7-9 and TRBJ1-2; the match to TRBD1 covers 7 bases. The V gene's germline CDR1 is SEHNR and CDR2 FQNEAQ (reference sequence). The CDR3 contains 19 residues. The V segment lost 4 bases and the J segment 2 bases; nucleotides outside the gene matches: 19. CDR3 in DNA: TGTGCCAGCAGCTCGTTACTCCCAGGGGGACAGCATTCCAACTATGGCTACACCTTC. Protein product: CASSSLLPGGQHSNYGYTF.

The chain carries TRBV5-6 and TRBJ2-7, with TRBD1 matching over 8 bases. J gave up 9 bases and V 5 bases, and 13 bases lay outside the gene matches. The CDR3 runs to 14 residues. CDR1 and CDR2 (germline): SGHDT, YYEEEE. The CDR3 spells CASSAGTGAWGQYF. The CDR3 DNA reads TGTGCCAGCAGTGCCGGGACAGGAGCCTGGGGGCAGTACTTC.

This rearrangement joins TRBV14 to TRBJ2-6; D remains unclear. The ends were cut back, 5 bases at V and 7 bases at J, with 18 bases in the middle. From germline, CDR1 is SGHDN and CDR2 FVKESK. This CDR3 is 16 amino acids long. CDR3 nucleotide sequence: TGTGCCAGCAGCAAGGTGCTTCACTCGGGTGCCAACGTCCTGACTTTC. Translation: CASSKVLHSGANVLTF.

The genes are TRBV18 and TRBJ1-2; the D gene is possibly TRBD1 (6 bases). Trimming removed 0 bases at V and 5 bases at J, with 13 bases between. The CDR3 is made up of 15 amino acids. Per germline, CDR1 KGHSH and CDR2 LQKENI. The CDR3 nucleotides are TGTGCCAGCTCACCACCGAGGACAGAGTCTTATGGCTACACCTTC. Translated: CASSPPRTESYGYTF.

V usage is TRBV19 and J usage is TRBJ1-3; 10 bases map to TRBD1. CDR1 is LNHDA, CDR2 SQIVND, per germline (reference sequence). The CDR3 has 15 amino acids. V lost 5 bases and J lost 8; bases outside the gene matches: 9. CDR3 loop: CASSPLTGGLDTIYF. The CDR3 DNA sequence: TGTGCCAGTAGTCCCTTGACAGGGGGCTTGGACACCATATATTTT.

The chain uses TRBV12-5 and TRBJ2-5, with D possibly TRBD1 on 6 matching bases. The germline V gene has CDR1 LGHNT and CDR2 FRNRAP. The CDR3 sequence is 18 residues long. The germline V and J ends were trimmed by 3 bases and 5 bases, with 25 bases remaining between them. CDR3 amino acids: CASGFSQRNAWGRETQYF. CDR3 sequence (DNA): TGTGCTAGTGGTTTTTCGCAGCGGAATGCGTGGGGGCGGGAGACCCAGTACTTC. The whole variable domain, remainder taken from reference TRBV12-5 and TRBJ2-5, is DARVTQTPRHKVTEMGQEVTMRCQPILGHNTVFWYRQTMMQGLELLAYFRNRAPLDDSGMPKDRFSAEMPDATLATLKIQPSEPRDSAVYFCASGFSQRNAWGRETQYFGPGTRLLVL.

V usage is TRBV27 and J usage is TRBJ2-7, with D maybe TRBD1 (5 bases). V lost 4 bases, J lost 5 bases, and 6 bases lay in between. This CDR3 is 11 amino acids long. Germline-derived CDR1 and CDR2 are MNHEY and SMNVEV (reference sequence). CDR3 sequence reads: CASSSGNEQYF. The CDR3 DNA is TGTGCCAGCAGTTCAGGGAACGAGCAGTACTTC.

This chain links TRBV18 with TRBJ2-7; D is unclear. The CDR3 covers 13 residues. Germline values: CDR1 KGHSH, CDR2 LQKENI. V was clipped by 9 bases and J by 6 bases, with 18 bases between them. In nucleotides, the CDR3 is TGTGCCAGTTTACAGAGCCCTTTCTCCGAGCAGTACTTC. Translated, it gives CASLQSPFSEQYF.

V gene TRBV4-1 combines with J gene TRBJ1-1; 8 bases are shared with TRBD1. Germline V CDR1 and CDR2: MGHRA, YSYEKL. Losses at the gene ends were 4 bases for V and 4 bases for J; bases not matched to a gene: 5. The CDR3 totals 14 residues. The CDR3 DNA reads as TGCGCCAGCAGCCTCTGGACAGGGAGCACTGAAGCTTTCTTT. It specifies CASSLWTGSTEAFF.

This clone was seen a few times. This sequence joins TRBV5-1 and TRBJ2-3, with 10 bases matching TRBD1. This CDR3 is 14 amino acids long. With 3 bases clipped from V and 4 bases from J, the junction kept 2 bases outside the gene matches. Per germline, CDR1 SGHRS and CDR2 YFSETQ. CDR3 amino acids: CASSWGTGADTQYF. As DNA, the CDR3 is TGCGCCAGCAGCTGGGGGACAGGGGCAGATACGCAGTATTTT.

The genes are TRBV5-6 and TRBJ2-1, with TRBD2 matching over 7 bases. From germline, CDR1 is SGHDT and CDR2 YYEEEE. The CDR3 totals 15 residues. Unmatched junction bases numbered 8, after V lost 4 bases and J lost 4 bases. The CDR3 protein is CASSLPSGSYNEQFF. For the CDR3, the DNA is TGTGCCAGCAGCCTGCCTAGCGGATCGTACAATGAGCAGTTCTTC.

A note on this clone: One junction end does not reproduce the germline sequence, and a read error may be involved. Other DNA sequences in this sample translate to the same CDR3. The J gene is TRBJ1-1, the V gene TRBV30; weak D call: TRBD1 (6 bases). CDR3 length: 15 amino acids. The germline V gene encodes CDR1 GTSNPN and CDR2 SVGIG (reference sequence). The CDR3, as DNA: TGCGCCTGGAGTGTAAGACAGGCGGGGAACACTGAAGCTTTCTTT. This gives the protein CAWSVRQAGNTEAFF.

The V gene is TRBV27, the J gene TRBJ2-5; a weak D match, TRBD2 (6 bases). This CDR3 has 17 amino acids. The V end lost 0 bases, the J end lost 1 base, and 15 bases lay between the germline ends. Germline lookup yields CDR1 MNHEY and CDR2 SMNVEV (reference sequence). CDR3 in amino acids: CASSLSAGGAAQETQYF. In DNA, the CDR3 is TGTGCCAGCAGTTTATCGGCTGGCGGGGCAGCCCAAGAGACCCAGTACTTC.

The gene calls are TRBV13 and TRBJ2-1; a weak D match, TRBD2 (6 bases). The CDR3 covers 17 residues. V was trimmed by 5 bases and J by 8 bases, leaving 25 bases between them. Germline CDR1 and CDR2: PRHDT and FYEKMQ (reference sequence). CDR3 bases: TGTGCCAGCAGCACCGGGACTCCGGACCACGGTAGACATGAGCAGTTCTTC. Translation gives CASSTGTPDHGRHEQFF.

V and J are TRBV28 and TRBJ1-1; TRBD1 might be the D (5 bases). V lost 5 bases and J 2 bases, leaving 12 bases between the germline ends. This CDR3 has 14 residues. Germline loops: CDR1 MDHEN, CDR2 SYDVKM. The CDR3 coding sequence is TGTGCCAGCAGTCCGGGACTACGAAACACTGAAGCTTTCTTT. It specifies CASSPGLRNTEAFF. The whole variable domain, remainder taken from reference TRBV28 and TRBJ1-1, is DVKVTQSSRYLVKRTGEKVFLECVQDMDHENMFWYRQDPGLGLRLIYFSYDVKMKEKGDIPEGYSVSREKKERFSLILESASTNQTSMYLCASSPGLRNTEAFFGQGTRLTVV.

This CDR3 is CASSQDRDTQYF. As DNA, the CDR3 is TGCGCCAGCAGCCAAGACAGGGATACGCAGTATTTT. The J gene is TRBJ2-3, the V gene TRBV4-1, with D uncertain. Trimming removed 0 bases from V and 6 bases from J, with 4 bases in between. Germline V gene sequence: CDR1 MGHRA, CDR2 YSYEKL. The CDR3 is made up of 12 amino acids.

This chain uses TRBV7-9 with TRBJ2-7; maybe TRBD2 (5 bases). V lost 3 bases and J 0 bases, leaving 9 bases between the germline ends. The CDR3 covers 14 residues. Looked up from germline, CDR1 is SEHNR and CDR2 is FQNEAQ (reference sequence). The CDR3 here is CASSFGAASYEQYF. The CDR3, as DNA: TGTGCCAGCAGCTTCGGAGCGGCCTCCTACGAGCAGTACTTC.

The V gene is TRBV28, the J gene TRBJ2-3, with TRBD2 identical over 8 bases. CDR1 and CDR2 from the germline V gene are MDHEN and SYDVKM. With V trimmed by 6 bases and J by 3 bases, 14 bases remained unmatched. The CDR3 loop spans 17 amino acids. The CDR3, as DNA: TGTGCCAGCAGGCCTCTGGGGGAGCGGGAGTTGACAGATACGCAGTATTTT. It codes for CASRPLGERELTDTQYF.

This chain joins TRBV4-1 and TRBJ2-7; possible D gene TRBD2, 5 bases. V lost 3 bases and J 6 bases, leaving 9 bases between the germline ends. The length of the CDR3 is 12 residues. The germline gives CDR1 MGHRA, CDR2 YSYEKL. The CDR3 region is CASSQPSGEQYF. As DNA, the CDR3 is TGCGCCAGCAGCCAGCCAAGCGGCGAGCAGTACTTC.

The CDR3 spells CASTQGSGYEQYF. The DNA for the CDR3 is TGTGCCAGCACCCAAGGGAGCGGCTACGAGCAGTACTTC. J is TRBJ2-7 and V is TRBV13; the D gene is possibly TRBD2 (5 bases). This CDR3 is built from 13 residues. Germline values: CDR1 PRHDT, CDR2 FYEKMQ (reference sequence). The germline V and J ends were trimmed by 7 bases and 3 bases, with 13 bases remaining between them.

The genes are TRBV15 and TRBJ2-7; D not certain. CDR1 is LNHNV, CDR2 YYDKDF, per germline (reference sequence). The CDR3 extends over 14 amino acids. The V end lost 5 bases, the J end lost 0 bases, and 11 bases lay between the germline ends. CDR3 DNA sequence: TGTGCCACCAGCTTTACTCGGAGCTCCTACGAGCAGTACTTC. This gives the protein CATSFTRSSYEQYF.

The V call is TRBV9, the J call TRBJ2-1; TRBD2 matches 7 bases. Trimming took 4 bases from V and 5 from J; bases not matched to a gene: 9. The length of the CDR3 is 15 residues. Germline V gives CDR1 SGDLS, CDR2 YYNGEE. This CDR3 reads CASSNGGRADNEQFF. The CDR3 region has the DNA TGTGCCAGCAGCAACGGGGGGAGGGCCGACAATGAGCAGTTCTTC.

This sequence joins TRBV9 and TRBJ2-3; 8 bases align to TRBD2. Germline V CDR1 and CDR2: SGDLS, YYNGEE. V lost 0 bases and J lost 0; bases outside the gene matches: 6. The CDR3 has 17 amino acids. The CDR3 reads CASSVVGGRTSTDTQYF. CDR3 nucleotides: TGTGCCAGCAGCGTAGTCGGCGGGAGGACTAGCACAGATACGCAGTATTTT.

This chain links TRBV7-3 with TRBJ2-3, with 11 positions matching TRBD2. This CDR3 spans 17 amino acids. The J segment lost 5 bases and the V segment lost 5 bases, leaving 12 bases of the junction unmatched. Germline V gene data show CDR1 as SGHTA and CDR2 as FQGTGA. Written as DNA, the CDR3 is TGTGCCAGCAGCCTCTTAGCGGGAGGGCCTTGGAGAGATACGCAGTATTTT. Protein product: CASSLLAGGPWRDTQYF.